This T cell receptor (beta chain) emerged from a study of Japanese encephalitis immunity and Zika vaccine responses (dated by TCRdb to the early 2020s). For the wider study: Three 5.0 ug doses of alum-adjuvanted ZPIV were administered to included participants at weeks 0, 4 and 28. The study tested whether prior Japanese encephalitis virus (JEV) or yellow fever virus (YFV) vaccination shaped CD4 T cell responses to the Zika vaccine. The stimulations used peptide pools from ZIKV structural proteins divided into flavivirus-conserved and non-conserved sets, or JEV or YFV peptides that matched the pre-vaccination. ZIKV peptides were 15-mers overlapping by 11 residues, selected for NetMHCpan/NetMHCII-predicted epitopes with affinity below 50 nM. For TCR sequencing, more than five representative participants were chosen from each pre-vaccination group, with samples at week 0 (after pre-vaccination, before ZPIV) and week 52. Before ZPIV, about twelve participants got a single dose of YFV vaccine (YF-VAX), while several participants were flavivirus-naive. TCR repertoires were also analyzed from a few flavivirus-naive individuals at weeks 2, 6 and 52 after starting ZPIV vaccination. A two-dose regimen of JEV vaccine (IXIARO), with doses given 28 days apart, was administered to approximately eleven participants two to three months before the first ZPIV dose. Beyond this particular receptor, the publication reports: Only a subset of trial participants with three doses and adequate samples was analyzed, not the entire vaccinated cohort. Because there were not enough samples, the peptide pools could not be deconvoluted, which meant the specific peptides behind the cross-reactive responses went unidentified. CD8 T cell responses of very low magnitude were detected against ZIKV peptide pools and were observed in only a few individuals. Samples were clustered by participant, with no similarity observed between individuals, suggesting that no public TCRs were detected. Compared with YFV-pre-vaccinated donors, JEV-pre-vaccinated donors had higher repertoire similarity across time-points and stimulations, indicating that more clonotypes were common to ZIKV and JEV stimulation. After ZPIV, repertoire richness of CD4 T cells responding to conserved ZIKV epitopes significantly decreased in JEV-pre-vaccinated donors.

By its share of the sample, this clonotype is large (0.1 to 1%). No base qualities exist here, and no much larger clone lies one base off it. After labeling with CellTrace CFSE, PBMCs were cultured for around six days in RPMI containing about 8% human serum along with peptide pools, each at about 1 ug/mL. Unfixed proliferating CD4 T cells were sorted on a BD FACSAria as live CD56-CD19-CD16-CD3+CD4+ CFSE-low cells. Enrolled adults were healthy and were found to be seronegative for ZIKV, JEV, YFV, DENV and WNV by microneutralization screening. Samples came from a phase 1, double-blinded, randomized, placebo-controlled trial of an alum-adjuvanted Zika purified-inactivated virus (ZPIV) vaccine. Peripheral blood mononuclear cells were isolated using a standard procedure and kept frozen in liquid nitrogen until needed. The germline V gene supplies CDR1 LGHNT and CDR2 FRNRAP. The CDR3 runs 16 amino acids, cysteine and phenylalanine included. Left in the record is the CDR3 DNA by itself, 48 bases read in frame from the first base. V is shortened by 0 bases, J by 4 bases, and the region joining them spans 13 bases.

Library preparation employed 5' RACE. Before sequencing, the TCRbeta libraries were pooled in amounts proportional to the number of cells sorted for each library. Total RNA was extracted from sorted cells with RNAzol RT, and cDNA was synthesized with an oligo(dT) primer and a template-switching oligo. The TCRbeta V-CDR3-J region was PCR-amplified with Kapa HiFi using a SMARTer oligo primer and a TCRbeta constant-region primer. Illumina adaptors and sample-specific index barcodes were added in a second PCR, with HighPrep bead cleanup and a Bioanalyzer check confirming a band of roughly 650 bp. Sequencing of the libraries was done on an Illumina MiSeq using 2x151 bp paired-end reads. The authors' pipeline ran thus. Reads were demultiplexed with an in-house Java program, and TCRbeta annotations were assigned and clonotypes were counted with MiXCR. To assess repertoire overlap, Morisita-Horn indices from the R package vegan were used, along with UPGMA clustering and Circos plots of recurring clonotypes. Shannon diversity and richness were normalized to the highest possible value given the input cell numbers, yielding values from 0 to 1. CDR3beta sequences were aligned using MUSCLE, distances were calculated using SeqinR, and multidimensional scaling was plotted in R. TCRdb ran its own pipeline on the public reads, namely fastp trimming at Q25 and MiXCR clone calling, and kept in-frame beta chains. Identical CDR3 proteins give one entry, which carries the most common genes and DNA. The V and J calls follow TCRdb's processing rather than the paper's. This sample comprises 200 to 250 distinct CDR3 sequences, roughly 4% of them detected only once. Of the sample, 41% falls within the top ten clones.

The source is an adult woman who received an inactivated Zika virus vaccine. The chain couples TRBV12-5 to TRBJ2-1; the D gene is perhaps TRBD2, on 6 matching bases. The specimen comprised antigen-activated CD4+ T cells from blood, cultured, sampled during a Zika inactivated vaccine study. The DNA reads TGTGCTAGTGGTTTGGTAATTGCGGGGTTATACAATGAGCAGTTCTTC. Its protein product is CASGLVIAGLYNEQFF.